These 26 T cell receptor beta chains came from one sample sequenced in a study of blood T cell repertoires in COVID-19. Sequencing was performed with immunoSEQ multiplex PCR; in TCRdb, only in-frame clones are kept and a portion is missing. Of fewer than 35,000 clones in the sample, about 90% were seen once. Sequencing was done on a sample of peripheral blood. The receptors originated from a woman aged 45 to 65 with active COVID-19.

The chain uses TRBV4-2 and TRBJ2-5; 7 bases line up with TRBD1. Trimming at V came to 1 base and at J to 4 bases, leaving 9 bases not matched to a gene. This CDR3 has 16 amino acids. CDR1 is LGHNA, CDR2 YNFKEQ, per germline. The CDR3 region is CASSQVGLRGRETQYF. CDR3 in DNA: TGTGCCAGCAGCCAAGTAGGCCTAAGGGGGCGAGAGACCCAGTACTTC.

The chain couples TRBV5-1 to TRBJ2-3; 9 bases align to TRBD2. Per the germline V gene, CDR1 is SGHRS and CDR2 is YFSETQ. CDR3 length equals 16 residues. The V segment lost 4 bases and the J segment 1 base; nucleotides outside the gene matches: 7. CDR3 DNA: TGCGCCAGCAGCCGACTGACTAGCGGAGGCACAGATACGCAGTATTTT. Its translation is CASSRLTSGGTDTQYF.

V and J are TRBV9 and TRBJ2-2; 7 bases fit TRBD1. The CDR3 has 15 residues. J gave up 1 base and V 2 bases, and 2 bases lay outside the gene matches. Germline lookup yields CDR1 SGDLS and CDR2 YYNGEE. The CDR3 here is CASSVGQMNTGELFF. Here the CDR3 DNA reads TGTGCCAGCAGCGTGGGACAGATGAACACCGGGGAGCTGTTTTTT.

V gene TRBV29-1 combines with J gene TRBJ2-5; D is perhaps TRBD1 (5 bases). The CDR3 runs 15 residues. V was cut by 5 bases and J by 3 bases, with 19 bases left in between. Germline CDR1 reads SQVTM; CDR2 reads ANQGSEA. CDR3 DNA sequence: TGCAGCGTTTACCCGCCGCCGACAGAGAAAGAGACCCAGTACTTC. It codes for CSVYPPPTEKETQYF.

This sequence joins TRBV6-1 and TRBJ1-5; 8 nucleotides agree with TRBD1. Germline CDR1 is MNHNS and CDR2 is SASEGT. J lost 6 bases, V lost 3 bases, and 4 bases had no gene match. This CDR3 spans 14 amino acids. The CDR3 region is CASSEDRVGQPQHF. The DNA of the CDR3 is TGTGCCAGCAGTGAGGACAGGGTGGGTCAGCCCCAGCATTTT.

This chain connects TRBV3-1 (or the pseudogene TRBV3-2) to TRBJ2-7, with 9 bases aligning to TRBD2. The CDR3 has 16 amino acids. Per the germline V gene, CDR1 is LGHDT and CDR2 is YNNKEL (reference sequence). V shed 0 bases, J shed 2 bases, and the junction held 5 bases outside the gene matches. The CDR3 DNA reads TGTGCCAGCAGCCAAGATCCGCGGGAGGGGGCCTACGAGCAGTACTTC. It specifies CASSQDPREGAYEQYF.

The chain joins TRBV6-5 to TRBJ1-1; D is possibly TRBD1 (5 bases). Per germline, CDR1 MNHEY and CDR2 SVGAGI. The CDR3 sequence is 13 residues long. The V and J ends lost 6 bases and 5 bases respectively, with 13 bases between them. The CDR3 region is CASRRSGGTEAFF. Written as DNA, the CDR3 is TGTGCCAGCAGGCGGTCGGGGGGAACTGAAGCTTTCTTT.

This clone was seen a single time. The CDR3 DNA reads as TGTGCCAGCAGCCAGTCGACTAGCGGGGGCGCGTATTTT. It is translated as CASSQSTSGGAYF. The chain recombines TRBV3-1 (or the pseudogene TRBV3-2) with TRBJ2-3, with 12 positions matching TRBD2. The CDR3 extends over 13 amino acids. J gave up 14 bases and V 3 bases, and 6 bases lay outside the gene matches. Looked up from germline, CDR1 is LGHDT and CDR2 is YNNKEL (reference sequence).

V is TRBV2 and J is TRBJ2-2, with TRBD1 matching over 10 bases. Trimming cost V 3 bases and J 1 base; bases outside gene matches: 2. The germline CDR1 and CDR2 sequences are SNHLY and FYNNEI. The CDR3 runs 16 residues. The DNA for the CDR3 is TGTGCCAGCAGTGACTGGGACAGGGGGAACACCGGGGAGCTGTTTTTT. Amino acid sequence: CASSDWDRGNTGELFF.

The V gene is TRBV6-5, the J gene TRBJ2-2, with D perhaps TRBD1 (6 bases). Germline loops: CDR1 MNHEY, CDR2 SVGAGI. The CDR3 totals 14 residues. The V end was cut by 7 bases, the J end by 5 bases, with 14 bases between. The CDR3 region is CASIIQGWTGELFF. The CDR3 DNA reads TGTGCCAGCATTATCCAGGGGTGGACCGGGGAGCTGTTTTTT.

The chain's CDR3 is CASSYALAGSYEQYF. The CDR3 region has the DNA TGTGCCAGCAGCTACGCACTAGCGGGAAGCTACGAGCAGTACTTC. The chain uses TRBV5-4 and TRBJ2-7; TRBD2 aligns across 10 bases. Looked up from germline, CDR1 is SGHNT and CDR2 is YYREEE (reference sequence). V shed 3 bases and J 3 bases; nucleotides not matched to a gene: 6. This CDR3 is 15 amino acids long. Combining the CDR3 with reference TRBV5-4 and TRBJ2-7 gives the whole variable domain ETGVTQSPTHLIKTRGQQVTLRCSSQSGHNTVSWYQQALGQGPQFIFQYYREEENGRGNFPPRFSGLQFPNYSSELNVNALELDDSALYLCASSYALAGSYEQYFGPGTRLTVT.

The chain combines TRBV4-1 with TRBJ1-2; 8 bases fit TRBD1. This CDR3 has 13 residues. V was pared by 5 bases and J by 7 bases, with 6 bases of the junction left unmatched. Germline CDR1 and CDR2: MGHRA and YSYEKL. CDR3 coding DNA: TGCGCCAGCAGCGGCCGGACAGGGCCTGGCTACACCTTC. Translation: CASSGRTGPGYTF.

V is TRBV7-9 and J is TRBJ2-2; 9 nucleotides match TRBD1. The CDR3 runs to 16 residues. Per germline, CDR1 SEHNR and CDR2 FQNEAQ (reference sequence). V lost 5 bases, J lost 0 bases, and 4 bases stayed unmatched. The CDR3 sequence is CASSPDRGSNTGELFF. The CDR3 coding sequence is TGTGCCAGCAGCCCAGACAGGGGGTCGAACACCGGGGAGCTGTTTTTT.

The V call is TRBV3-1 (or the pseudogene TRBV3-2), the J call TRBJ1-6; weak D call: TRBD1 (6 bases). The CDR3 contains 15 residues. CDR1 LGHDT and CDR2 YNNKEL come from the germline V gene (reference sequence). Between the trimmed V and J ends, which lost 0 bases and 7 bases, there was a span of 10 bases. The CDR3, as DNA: TGTGCCAGCAGCCAAGATTACAGGGAGAATTCACCCCTCCACTTT. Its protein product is CASSQDYRENSPLHF.

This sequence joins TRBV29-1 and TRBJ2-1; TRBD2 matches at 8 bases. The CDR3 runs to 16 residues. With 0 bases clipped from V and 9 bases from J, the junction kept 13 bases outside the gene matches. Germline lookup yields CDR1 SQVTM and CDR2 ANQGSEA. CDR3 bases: TGCAGCGTTGAAGATCAGGTAGCGGGATTATTTGGTGAGCAGTTCTTC. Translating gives CSVEDQVAGLFGEQFF.

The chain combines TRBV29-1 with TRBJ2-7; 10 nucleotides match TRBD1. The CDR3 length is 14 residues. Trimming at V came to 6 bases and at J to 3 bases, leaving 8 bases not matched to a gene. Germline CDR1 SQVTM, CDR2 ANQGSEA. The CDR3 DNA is TGCAGCGTACTAGACGGGACAGGGGACTACGAGCAGTACTTC. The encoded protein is CSVLDGTGDYEQYF.

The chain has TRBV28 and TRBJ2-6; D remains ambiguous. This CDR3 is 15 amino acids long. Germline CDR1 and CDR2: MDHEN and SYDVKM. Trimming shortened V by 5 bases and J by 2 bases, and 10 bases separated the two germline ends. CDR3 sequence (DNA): TGTGCCAGCAGTGGCAGGTCCCCTGGGGCCAACGTCCTGACTTTC. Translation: CASSGRSPGANVLTF.

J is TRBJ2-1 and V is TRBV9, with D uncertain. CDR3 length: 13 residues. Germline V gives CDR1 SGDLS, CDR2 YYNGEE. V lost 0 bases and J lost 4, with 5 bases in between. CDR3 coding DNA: TGTGCCAGCAGCGTAGACGGTTACAATGAGCAGTTCTTC. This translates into CASSVDGYNEQFF.

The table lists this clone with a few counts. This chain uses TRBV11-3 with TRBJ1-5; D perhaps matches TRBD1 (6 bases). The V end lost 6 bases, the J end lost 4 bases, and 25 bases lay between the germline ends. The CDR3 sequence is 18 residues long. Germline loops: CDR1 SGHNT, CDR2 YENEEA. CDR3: CASRPPRGAESGNQPQHF. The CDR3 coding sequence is TGTGCCAGCAGGCCCCCCCGGGGGGCAGAGTCAGGTAATCAGCCCCAGCATTTT.

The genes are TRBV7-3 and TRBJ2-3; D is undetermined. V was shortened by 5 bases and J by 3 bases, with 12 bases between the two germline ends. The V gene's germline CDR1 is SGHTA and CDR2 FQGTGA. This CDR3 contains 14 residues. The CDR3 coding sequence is TGTGCCAGCAGCCCCTCCTTCGGGACAGATACGCAGTATTTT. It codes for CASSPSFGTDTQYF.

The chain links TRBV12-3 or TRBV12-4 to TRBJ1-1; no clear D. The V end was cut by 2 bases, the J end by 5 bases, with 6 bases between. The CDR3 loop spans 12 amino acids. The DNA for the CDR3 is TGTGCCAGCAGTTTACTGAGGACTGAAGCTTTCTTT. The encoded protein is CASSLLRTEAFF.

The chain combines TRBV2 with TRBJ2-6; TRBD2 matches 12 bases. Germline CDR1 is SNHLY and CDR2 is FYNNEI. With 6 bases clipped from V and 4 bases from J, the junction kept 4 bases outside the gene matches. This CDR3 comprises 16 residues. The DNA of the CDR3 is TGTGCCAGCAGGCAGACTAGCGGGAGCGGGGCCAACGTCCTGACTTTC. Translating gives CASRQTSGSGANVLTF.

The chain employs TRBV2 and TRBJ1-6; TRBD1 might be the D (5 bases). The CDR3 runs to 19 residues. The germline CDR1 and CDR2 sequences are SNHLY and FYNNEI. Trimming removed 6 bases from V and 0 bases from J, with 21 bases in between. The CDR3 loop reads CASSPDLAGPSSYNSPLHF. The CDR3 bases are TGTGCCAGCAGCCCAGATTTGGCAGGGCCCAGCTCCTATAATTCACCCCTCCACTTT.

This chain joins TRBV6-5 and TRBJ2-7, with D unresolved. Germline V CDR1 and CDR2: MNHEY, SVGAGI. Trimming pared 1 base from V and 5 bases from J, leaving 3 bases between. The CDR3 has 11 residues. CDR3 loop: CASSYFNEQYF. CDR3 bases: TGTGCCAGCAGTTACTTCAACGAGCAGTACTTC.

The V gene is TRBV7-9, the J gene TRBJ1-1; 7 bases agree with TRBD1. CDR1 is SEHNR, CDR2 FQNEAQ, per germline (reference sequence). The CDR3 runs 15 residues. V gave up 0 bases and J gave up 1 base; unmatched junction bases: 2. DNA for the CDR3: TGTGCCAGCAGCTTAGCCGGGACAGCGAACACTGAAGCTTTCTTT. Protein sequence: CASSLAGTANTEAFF. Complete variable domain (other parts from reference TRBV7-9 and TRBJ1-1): DTGVSQNPRHKITKRGQNVTFRCDPISEHNRLYWYRQTLGQGPEFLTYFQNEAQLEKSRLLSDRFSAERPKGSFSTLEIQRTEQGDSAMYLCASSLAGTANTEAFFGQGTRLTVV.

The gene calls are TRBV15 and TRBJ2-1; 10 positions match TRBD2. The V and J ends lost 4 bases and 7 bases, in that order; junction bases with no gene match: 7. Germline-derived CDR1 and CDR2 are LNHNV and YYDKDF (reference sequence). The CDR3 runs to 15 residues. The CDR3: CATSTSGSGWNEQFF. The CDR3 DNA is TGTGCCACCAGCACTAGCGGGAGCGGCTGGAATGAGCAGTTCTTC.